The 10 T cell receptor beta chains in this list originate from one sample, sequenced in a study of regulatory T cells in long-lasting Graves disease. With iRepertoire HTBI primers and Arm-PCR of CDR3 regions, TCR beta libraries were built. TCRdb independently ran MiXCR on the multiplex PCR reads; one entry per CDR3 protein. The repertoire includes approximately 290,000 distinct CDR3 sequences, 22% of them detected once, and just over 55% sits in the top ten. The sample's time point: persistent/refractory GD, antithyroid drugs over 5 years with positive TRAb. PBMCs were the source of the RNA used for TCR sequencing. Material: peripheral blood mononuclear cells (PBMCs), obtained when the disease was refractory, from a patient treated with antithyroid drugs. These receptors came from a female donor with Graves disease.

The rearrangement joins TRBV7-9 to TRBJ1-1; 8 bases map to TRBD1. CDR3 length: 15 amino acids. V shed 4 bases, J shed 1 base, and the junction held 5 bases outside the gene matches. CDR1 is SEHNR, CDR2 FQNEAQ, per germline (reference sequence). CDR3 region: CASSSWTGTNTEAFF. DNA for the CDR3: TGTGCCAGCAGCTCATGGACAGGGACGAACACTGAAGCTTTCTTT.

In the case of this clonotype: A much larger clone differs by one base, so this may be a read error. The chain uses TRBV28 and TRBJ1-1; 8 bases fit TRBD1. The CDR3 totals 14 residues. The germline V gene has CDR1 MDHEN and CDR2 SYDVKM. CDR3 in amino acids: CACYPGQGSTEAFF. CDR3 nucleotide sequence: TGTGCTTGCTACCCCGGACAGGGCAGCACTGAAGCTTTCTTT. Full variable domain (missing parts from reference TRBV28 and TRBJ1-1): DVKVTQSSRYLVKRTGEKVFLECVQDMDHENMFWYRQDPGLGLRLIYFSYDVKMKEKGDIPEGYSVSREKKERFSLILESASTNQTSMYLCACYPGQGSTEAFFGQGTRLTVV.

The chain carries TRBV29-1 and TRBJ2-3; D is unclear. CDR1 and CDR2 (germline): SQVTM, ANQGSEA. The CDR3 runs 14 residues. Trimming stripped 4 bases from V and 0 bases from J, with 11 bases between. DNA of the CDR3: TGCAGCGTTGGGGCCTCCTTTAGCACAGATACGCAGTATTTT. Protein: CSVGASFSTDTQYF.

At least ten counts were recorded for this clonotype. V usage is TRBV6-1 and J usage is TRBJ1-6; 10 positions agree with TRBD1. Unmatched junction bases numbered 2, after V lost 5 bases and J lost 10 bases. Per the germline V gene, CDR1 is MNHNS and CDR2 is SASEGT. There are 13 residues in the CDR3. CDR3 nucleotide sequence: TGTGCCAGCAGTCCGGACAGGGGGTCACCCCTCCACTTT. It encodes CASSPDRGSPLHF.

This clonotype was observed a handful of times. J is TRBJ2-7 and V is TRBV7-9; the D gene could be TRBD1 or TRBD2 (6 bases each). Germline V CDR1 and CDR2: SEHNR, FQNEAQ (reference sequence). The CDR3 has 15 residues. Trimming left V 5 bases short and J 3 bases short, with 17 bases between. DNA of the CDR3: TGTGCCAGCAGCACCGGGGCCAGGGGAGGCTACGAGCAGTACTTC. Residues: CASSTGARGGYEQYF. The variable domain in full, completed from reference TRBV7-9 and TRBJ2-7, reads DTGVSQNPRHKITKRGQNVTFRCDPISEHNRLYWYRQTLGQGPEFLTYFQNEAQLEKSRLLSDRFSAERPKGSFSTLEIQRTEQGDSAMYLCASSTGARGGYEQYFGPGTRLTVT.

The chain couples TRBV3-1 to TRBJ2-2, with D tentatively TRBD1 (6 bases). CDR1 and CDR2 (germline): LGHDT, YNNKEL (reference sequence). V dropped 3 bases and J dropped 7 bases, with 12 bases sitting between them. The CDR3 covers 14 residues. The CDR3 region is CASSHGGFDGELFF. CDR3 sequence (DNA): TGTGCCAGCAGCCATGGGGGCTTTGACGGGGAGCTGTTTTTT. The whole variable domain, filled in from reference TRBV3-1 and TRBJ2-2, reads DTAVSQTPKYLVTQMGNDKSIKCEQNLGHDTMYWYKQDSKKFLKIMFSYNNKELIINETVPNRFSPKSPDKAHLNLHINSLELGDSAVYFCASSHGGFDGELFFGEGSRLTVL.

This chain uses TRBV7-9 with TRBJ1-6; D unresolved. CDR3 length: 14 amino acids. The V and J ends lost 2 bases and 5 bases respectively, with 7 bases between them. CDR1 and CDR2 (germline): SEHNR, FQNEAQ (reference sequence). The CDR3 nucleotides are TGTGCCAGCAGCTTATACAGTGATAATTCACCCCTCCACTTT. This codes for CASSLYSDNSPLHF.

The CDR3 bases are TGTGCCACCAGCAGAGATACATCAGGGTTTGGCTACGAGCAGTACTTC. Translated: CATSRDTSGFGYEQYF. The chain combines TRBV15 with TRBJ2-7, with D perhaps TRBD1 (5 bases). This CDR3 spans 16 amino acids. CDR1 is LNHNV, CDR2 YYDKDF, per germline (reference sequence). The germline V and J ends were trimmed by 0 bases and 3 bases, with 15 bases remaining between them.

This clonotype occurred a few times. One base away lies a much larger clone, so this may be a sequencing read error. This chain links TRBV28 with TRBJ1-4; TRBD1 matches 7 bases. Germline V gene sequence: CDR1 MDHEN, CDR2 SYDVKM. This CDR3 comprises 16 residues. The CDR3, as DNA: TGTACCAGCAGTGTACAGGGGTGGCCAACTAATGAAAAACTGTTTTTT. As protein: CTSSVQGWPTNEKLFF.

Turning to this clonotype: Just one base apart from a much larger clone, this may be a read error. The CDR3 nucleotides are TGTGCCAGCAGTGAATATGGGGCGCGAGGATACGAGCAGTACTTC. It translates to CASSEYGARGYEQYF. V usage is TRBV6-1 and J usage is TRBJ2-7, with a tentative D call TRBD1 (5 bases). Deletions cut 2 bases from V and 4 bases from J, with 15 bases between. The germline CDR1 and CDR2 sequences are MNHNS and SASEGT. This CDR3 spans 15 amino acids.